This T cell receptor beta chain comes out of a study of blood T cell repertoires in COVID-19 (dated by TCRdb to 2019 to 2021). Study-wide context: Samples covering the acute and convalescent phases of COVID-19 were provided by collaborators in the United States, Italy and Spain. The material from the prospective study consisted of cDNA or gDNA derived from T cells, B-cell-depleted T cells, or PBMCs. The dataset comprised deeply sampled blood TCRbeta repertoires from subjects exposed to, actively infected with, or recovered from COVID-19. A freely available public database, intended as a resource for researchers studying the immune response to SARS-CoV-2, is where the repertoires were released. The samples were drawn from two sources: the first 160 participants of the ongoing ImmuneRACE study, and 1,000 to 1,500 subjects contributed by 6 global collaborators. A de-identified subject ID, COVID-19 status, age in years and sex were almost always included in the sample metadata. Where available, HLA class I and class II types were obtained from metadata supplied by the sample provider rather than from assay-based typing.

V lost 8 bases and J lost 8 bases, and the count of bases not matched to a germline gene is 12. The germline V gene specifies MDHEN as CDR1 and SYDVKM as CDR2. From cysteine to phenylalanine, the CDR3 is 14 amino acids long. Only the CDR3 portion is preserved as DNA: 42 bases, with reading frame beginning at the first base. Remarks on this clone: The target of this receptor is not known. Base qualities are not at hand, and no much larger clone is one base apart.

TCRbeta CDR3 regions were amplified from genomic DNA by means of the immunoSEQ Assay, a bias-controlled multiplex PCR. From the authors' description of their analysis: Within the assay, amplification of reference gene primers was used to estimate how many nucleated cells each sample contained. To quantify the absolute abundance of each unique TCRbeta CDR3 rearrangement, sequence reads were collapsed and filtered. For each sample, productive Simpson clonality was calculated as the square root of Simpson's diversity index across productive rearrangements. In its TCRdb copy, this immuneACCESS table keeps in-frame sequences only and misses some clones. Where compared with another copy, unresolved V genes explain less than half of these, and the others have no known cause. V, J and clone size reflect that table, while D and trimming were determined from the DNA. The sample data list roughly 80,000 clones, and around nine tenths of these were observed just once. Together, the top ten hold 1.5% to 2% of the sample.

Collaborating institutions collected whole blood in K2EDTA tubes following their own protocols. For TCRbeta analysis, collaborators shipped samples as frozen whole blood, isolated PBMCs, or DNA extracted from either of those sample types. The full study reports these points: The amount of clinical and demographic metadata varied by source and participant and was provided uncurated.

This clonotype was sampled from a man aged 60 to 69 with acute or convalescent COVID-19. The specimen was peripheral blood. The chain is encoded by TRBV28 joined to TRBJ1-2; 9 bases in the middle match TRBD1. The nucleotides read TGTGCCAGCGGGAACAGGGGGCGTATCGGGGGCTACACCTTC. The translation is CASGNRGRIGGYTF.